The 22 T cell receptor beta chains below all came from one sample that was sequenced in a study of T cell responses to AZD1222 COVID-19 vaccine. Produced via immunoSEQ multiplex PCR; TCRdb's table is partial and in-frame only. Of 100,000 to 150,000 clones in the sample, approximately 92% were seen once. The sample consisted of peripheral blood, taken 28 days after the second AZD1222 dose. Every receptor here comes from an adult who received the AZD1222 COVID-19 vaccine.

The chain employs TRBV6-4 and TRBJ1-1, with D possibly being TRBD1 (5 bases). The V end was cut by 3 bases, the J end by 2 bases, with 10 bases between. The CDR3 has 14 amino acids. Per germline, CDR1 MRHNA and CDR2 SNTAGT. CDR3 nucleotide sequence: TGTGCCAGCAGTGATCGGCGGACAAACACTGAAGCTTTCTTT. Its translation: CASSDRRTNTEAFF.

The chain uses TRBV11-2 and TRBJ2-5, with 9 bases identical to TRBD1. This CDR3 spans 14 amino acids. After removal of 4 bases from V and 3 bases from J, the junction contained 3 bases not matched to a gene. The V gene's germline CDR1 is SGHAT and CDR2 FQNNGV. The CDR3 loop reads CASSWGQGEETQYF. The CDR3 DNA reads as TGTGCCAGCAGCTGGGGACAGGGTGAAGAGACCCAGTACTTC.

The chain recombines TRBV6-5 with TRBJ1-1; no firm D call. The length of the CDR3 is 14 residues. From germline, CDR1 is MNHEY and CDR2 SVGAGI. The V end was cut by 8 bases, the J end by 2 bases, with 15 bases between. In nucleotides, the CDR3 is TGTGCCAGCTCTCTCGAATCAATTAACACTGAAGCTTTCTTT. Its protein product is CASSLESINTEAFF.

This clone was seen only a few times. The chain carries TRBV30 and TRBJ1-3; TRBD1 agrees at 7 bases. After removal of 0 bases from V and 4 bases from J, the junction contained 21 bases not matched to a gene. The CDR3 consists of 20 residues. The germline V gene has CDR1 GTSNPN and CDR2 SVGIG (reference sequence). The CDR3 sequence is CAWSVSPPLPDREAGNTIYF. The CDR3, as DNA: TGTGCCTGGAGTGTATCCCCCCCCTTACCCGACAGGGAGGCGGGAAACACCATATATTTT. Looking up the rest from reference TRBV30 and TRBJ1-3 gives the full variable domain: SQTIHQWPATLVQPVGSPLSLECTVEGTSNPNLYWYRQAAGRGLQLLFYSVGIGQISSEVPQNLSASRPQDRQFILSSKKLLLSDSGFYLCAWSVSPPLPDREAGNTIYFGEGSWLTVV.

The table lists this clone with a count of one. V gene TRBV5-1 combines with J gene TRBJ1-2; the D gene is possibly TRBD1 (6 bases). Deletions cut 4 bases from V and 2 bases from J, with 15 bases between. The CDR3 runs 15 residues. Germline CDR1 is SGHRS and CDR2 is YFSETQ. CDR3 sequence reads: CASSQGRTENYGYTF. The CDR3 nucleotides are TGCGCCAGCAGCCAGGGCCGGACAGAAAACTATGGCTACACCTTC.

This rearrangement joins TRBV5-8 to TRBJ2-7, with unresolved D. This CDR3 contains 14 residues. The germline gives CDR1 SGHTS, CDR2 YDEGEE. Trimming took off 4 bases at V and 8 bases at J, with 19 bases between the two ends. CDR3 amino acids: CASSPSVGPVKQYF. Here the CDR3 DNA reads TGTGCCAGCAGCCCTTCGGTGGGCCCCGTCAAGCAGTACTTC.

The rearrangement links TRBV6-2 or TRBV6-3 to TRBJ1-6; no clear D. This CDR3 comprises 15 residues. CDR1 and CDR2 (germline): MNHEY, SVGEGT. Between the trimmed V and J ends, which lost 0 bases and 3 bases, there was a span of 6 bases. The CDR3 is CASSYSAVYNSPLHF. The CDR3 nucleotides are TGTGCCAGCAGTTACTCGGCAGTCTATAATTCACCCCTCCACTTT.

The chain has TRBV7-3 and TRBJ1-1, with a tentative D call TRBD1 (6 bases). Germline CDR1 is SGHTA and CDR2 is FQGTGA. V gave up 5 bases and J gave up 1 base, with 11 bases separating them. CDR3 size: 14 residues. The CDR3 reads CASSATGSNTEAFF. The CDR3 DNA reads as TGTGCCAGCAGCGCCACAGGGTCGAACACTGAAGCTTTCTTT.

The chain carries TRBV6-6 and TRBJ1-2, with D hard to call. The V and J ends lost 0 bases and 6 bases respectively, with 11 bases between them. CDR3 length: 14 amino acids. Germline loops: CDR1 MNHNY, CDR2 SVGAGI (reference sequence). In nucleotides, the CDR3 is TGTGCCAGCAGTTACTCCACGGGAAAGAATGGCTACACCTTC. It translates to CASSYSTGKNGYTF.

This chain links TRBV6-6 with TRBJ1-4; D is uncertain. The V gene's germline CDR1 is MNHNY and CDR2 SVGAGI (reference sequence). The CDR3 has 14 residues. The germline V and J ends were trimmed by 4 bases and 3 bases, with 9 bases remaining between them. The DNA for the CDR3 is TGTGCCAGCAGTTCCCCCGGGGCTAATGAAAAACTGTTTTTT. This gives the protein CASSSPGANEKLFF.

V and J are TRBV6-5 and TRBJ1-2; D unresolved. The CDR3 extends over 14 amino acids. Germline assignment: CDR1 MNHEY and CDR2 SVGAGI. The V and J ends lost 4 bases and 4 bases respectively, with 13 bases between them. The CDR3 is CASSFQTWGYGYTF. The CDR3 DNA is TGTGCCAGCAGTTTCCAAACCTGGGGCTATGGCTACACCTTC.

The gene calls are TRBV19 and TRBJ1-5; D unclear. The V and J ends lost 3 bases and 5 bases respectively, with 11 bases between them. Germline loops: CDR1 LNHDA, CDR2 SQIVND (reference sequence). The CDR3 sequence is 14 residues long. The CDR3 loop is CASSMINGDQPQHF. The CDR3 bases are TGTGCCAGTAGTATGATCAACGGGGATCAGCCCCAGCATTTT.

In regard to this clone: The same CDR3 also results from other DNA sequences found in this sample. The rearrangement uses TRBV10-1 and TRBJ2-5; 10 bases match TRBD1. Germline assignment: CDR1 WNHNN and CDR2 SYGVQD (reference sequence). The V gene end was trimmed by 2 bases and the J gene end by 0 bases; junction bases not matched to a gene: 3. This CDR3 contains 16 residues. The CDR3 bases are TGCGCCAGCAGTGAGGGGACAGGGGCCGACCAAGAGACCCAGTACTTC. Residues: CASSEGTGADQETQYF.

This clone appeared a single time. The rearrangement links TRBV30 to TRBJ2-7; D not resolved. The CDR3 is made up of 13 amino acids. Germline CDR1 and CDR2: GTSNPN and SVGIG (reference sequence). The V end lost 2 bases, the J end lost 0 bases, and 8 bases lay between the germline ends. CDR3 amino acids: CAWSPPSSYEQYV. The CDR3 DNA reads TGTGCCTGGAGTCCCCCTAGCTCCTACGAGCAGTACGTC.

This clone was counted a single time. This chain joins TRBV18 and TRBJ1-1; no reliable D call. The CDR3 is 15 residues long. V was clipped by 0 bases and J by 0 bases, with 8 bases between them. In germline, CDR1 is KGHSH, CDR2 LQKENI. CDR3 in amino acids: CASSPPQRMNTEAFF. The CDR3 DNA reads as TGTGCCAGCTCACCACCGCAGAGAATGAACACTGAAGCTTTCTTT.

V is TRBV27 and J is TRBJ1-5; D is unclear. Trimming stripped 7 bases from V and 0 bases from J, with 13 bases between. The CDR3 is made up of 15 amino acids. The germline CDR1 and CDR2 sequences are MNHEY and SMNVEV (reference sequence). The CDR3 DNA follows: TGTGCCAGCAACATCGGCCCTTATAGCAATCAGCCCCAGCATTTT. It encodes CASNIGPYSNQPQHF.

CDR3 nucleotides: TGCGCCAGCAGCCCTTTACACAACACTGAAGCTTTCTTT. Amino acid sequence: CASSPLHNTEAFF. The genes are TRBV5-1 and TRBJ1-1; D remains ambiguous. CDR3 length: 13 amino acids. V was trimmed by 4 bases and J by 2 bases, leaving 9 bases between them. Germline assignment: CDR1 SGHRS and CDR2 YFSETQ.

This chain uses TRBV5-1 with TRBJ1-2; D gene ambiguous. The CDR3 is 15 residues long. V was shortened by 4 bases and J by 0 bases, with 13 bases between the two germline ends. Germline assignment: CDR1 SGHRS and CDR2 YFSETQ. CDR3 sequence (DNA): TGCGCCAGCAGCCCCCAGCCGAGCCCTAACTATGGCTACACCTTC. Amino acid sequence: CASSPQPSPNYGYTF.

The CDR3 DNA sequence: TGCGCCAGCAGTGATTCATCCGGCTTCGGAAGCCAAGAGACCCAGTACTTC. Protein product: CASSDSSGFGSQETQYF. The J gene is TRBJ2-5, the V gene TRBV10-1; D not resolved. V shed 3 bases and J shed 1 base, with 18 bases lying between them. Germline V gene sequence: CDR1 WNHNN, CDR2 SYGVQD (reference sequence). The CDR3 extends over 17 amino acids.

The chain recombines TRBV11-2 with TRBJ1-1; TRBD1 agrees at 7 bases. Unmatched junction bases numbered 7, after V lost 4 bases and J lost 2 bases. The germline V gene has CDR1 SGHAT and CDR2 FQNNGV. The CDR3 runs 15 residues. The chain's CDR3 is CASSSYRGGNTEAFF. The DNA for the CDR3 is TGTGCCAGCAGCTCTTACAGGGGCGGAAACACTGAAGCTTTCTTT.

The V gene is TRBV4-1, the J gene TRBJ2-7; 13 bases are a match to TRBD2. V dropped 0 bases and J dropped 2; count of bases not matched to a gene: 10. This CDR3 is 19 amino acids long. Germline V CDR1 and CDR2: MGHRA, YSYEKL. The CDR3 reads CASSQDITSGRARAYEQYV. CDR3 sequence (DNA): TGCGCCAGCAGCCAAGATATTACTAGCGGGAGGGCCAGGGCCTACGAGCAGTACGTC.

This sequence joins TRBV10-3 and TRBJ1-5; D perhaps matches TRBD1 (5 bases). Trimming cost V 8 bases and J 5 bases, with 13 bases left between them. The germline CDR1 and CDR2 sequences are ENHRY and SYGVKD. This CDR3 comprises 13 residues. Here the CDR3 reads CAIGGVGDQPQHF. CDR3 coding DNA: TGTGCCATCGGGGGGGTGGGTGATCAGCCCCAGCATTTT.